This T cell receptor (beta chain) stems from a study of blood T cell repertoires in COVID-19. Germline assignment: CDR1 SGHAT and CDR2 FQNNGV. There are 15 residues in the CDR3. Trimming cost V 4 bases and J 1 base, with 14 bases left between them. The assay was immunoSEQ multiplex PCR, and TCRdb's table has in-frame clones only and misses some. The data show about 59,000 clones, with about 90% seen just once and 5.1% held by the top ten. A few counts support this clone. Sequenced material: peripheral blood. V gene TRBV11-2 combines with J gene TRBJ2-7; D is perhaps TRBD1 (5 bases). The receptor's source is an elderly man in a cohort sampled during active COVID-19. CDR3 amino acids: CASSSGQIGSYEQYF. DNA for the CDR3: TGTGCCAGCAGCTCTGGACAAATTGGGTCCTACGAGCAGTACTTC.